This is a list of T cell receptor beta chains from one sample in a study of T cells expressing NK-cell markers. TCRdb derives one entry per CDR3 protein from the 5' RACE reads, leaving out DNA. The sample shows some 280,000 distinct CDR3 sequences, and approximately 0.42% sits with its ten largest clones. Source material: blood T cells: a sorted CD56 or NKG2C T cell subset, CD4+ or CD8+ T cells, or bulk PBMC T cells (not recorded which). These receptors originate from a man aged 18 to 29 in good health. The CDR3 runs from the conserved cysteine through the conserved F or W.

TRBV29-1	TRBJ2-3	CRAADYTDTQYF
TRBV5-6	TRBJ2-5	CASSLFPTVQETQYF
TRBV5-1	TRBJ2-3	CASSLSTNQDTQYF
TRBV6-2/TRBV6-3	TRBJ2-1	CASVESGGRYNEQFF
TRBV5-6	TRBJ2-3	CASIGLAGDTQYF
TRBV20-1	TRBJ2-1	CSAVREVHNEQFF
TRBV25-1	TRBJ1-2	CASSAGQGPYGYTF
TRBV12-3/TRBV12-4	TRBJ1-5	CASSPTGAVEPQHF
TRBV29-1	TRBJ2-5	CSVRPGQGQGTQYF
TRBV20-1	TRBJ2-3	CSARMAGWADTQYF
TRBV7-9	TRBJ1-4	CASSTRQGRREKLFF
TRBV9	TRBJ1-5	CASRSDRPTRNQPQHF
TRBV9	TRBJ1-6	CASSVGQSMPLHF
TRBV6-5	TRBJ1-5	CASSHSGGNQPQHF